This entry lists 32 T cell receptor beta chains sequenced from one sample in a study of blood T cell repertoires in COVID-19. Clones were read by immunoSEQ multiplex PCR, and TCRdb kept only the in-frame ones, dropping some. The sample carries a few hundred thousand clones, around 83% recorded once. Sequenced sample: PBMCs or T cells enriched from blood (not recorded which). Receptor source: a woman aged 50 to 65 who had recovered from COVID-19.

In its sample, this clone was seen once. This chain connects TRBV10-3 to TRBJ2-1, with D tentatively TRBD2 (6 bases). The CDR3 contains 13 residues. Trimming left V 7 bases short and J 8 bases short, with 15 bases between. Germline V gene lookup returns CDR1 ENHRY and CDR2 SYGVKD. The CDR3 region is CAINGGGTDEQFF. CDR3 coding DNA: TGTGCCATCAACGGGGGAGGAACTGATGAGCAGTTCTTC.

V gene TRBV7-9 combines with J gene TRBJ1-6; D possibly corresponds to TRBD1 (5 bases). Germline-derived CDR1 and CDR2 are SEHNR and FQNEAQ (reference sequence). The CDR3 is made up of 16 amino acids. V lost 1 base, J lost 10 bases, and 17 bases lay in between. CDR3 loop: CASSLDGYGALSPLHF. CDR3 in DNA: TGTGCCAGCAGCTTAGATGGGTATGGGGCACTATCACCCCTCCACTTT. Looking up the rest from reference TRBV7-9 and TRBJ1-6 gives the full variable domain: DTGVSQNPRHKITKRGQNVTFRCDPISEHNRLYWYRQTLGQGPEFLTYFQNEAQLEKSRLLSDRFSAERPKGSFSTLEIQRTEQGDSAMYLCASSLDGYGALSPLHFGNGTRLTVT.

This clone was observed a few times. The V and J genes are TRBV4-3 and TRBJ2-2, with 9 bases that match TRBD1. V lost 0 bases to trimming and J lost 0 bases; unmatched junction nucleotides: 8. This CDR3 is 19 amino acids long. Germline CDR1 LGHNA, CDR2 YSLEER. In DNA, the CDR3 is TGCGCCAGCAGCCAAGATCTCGACAGGGGGACAGCGAACACCGGGGAGCTGTTTTTT. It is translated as CASSQDLDRGTANTGELFF.

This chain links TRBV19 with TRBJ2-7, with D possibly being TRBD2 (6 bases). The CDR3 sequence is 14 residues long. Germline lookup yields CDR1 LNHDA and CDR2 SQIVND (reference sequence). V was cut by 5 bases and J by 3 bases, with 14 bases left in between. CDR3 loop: CASSAGLMYYEQYF. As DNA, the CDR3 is TGTGCCAGTAGTGCGGGACTGATGTACTACGAGCAGTACTTC.

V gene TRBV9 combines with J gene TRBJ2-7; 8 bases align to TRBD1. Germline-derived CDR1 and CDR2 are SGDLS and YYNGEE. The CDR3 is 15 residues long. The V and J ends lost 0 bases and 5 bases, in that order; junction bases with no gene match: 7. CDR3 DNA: TGTGCCAGCAGCGTAGGAACAGGGGGGAACAACGAGCAGTACTTC. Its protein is CASSVGTGGNNEQYF.

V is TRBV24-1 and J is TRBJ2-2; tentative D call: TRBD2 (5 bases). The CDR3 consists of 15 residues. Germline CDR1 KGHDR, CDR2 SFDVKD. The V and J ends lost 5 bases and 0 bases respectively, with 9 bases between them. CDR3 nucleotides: TGTGCCACCAGTGCGGGGTTTCCGAACACCGGGGAGCTGTTTTTT. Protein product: CATSAGFPNTGELFF.

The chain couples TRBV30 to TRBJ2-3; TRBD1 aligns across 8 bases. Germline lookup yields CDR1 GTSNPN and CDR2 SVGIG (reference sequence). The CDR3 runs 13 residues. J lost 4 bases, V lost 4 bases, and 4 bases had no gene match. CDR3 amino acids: CAWTLTGADTQYF. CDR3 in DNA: TGTGCCTGGACCCTGACAGGGGCAGATACGCAGTATTTT.

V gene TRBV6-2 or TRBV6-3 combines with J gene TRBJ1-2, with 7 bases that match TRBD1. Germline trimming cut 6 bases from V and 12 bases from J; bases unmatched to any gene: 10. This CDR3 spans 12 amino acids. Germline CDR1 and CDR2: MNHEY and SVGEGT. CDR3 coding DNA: TGTGCCAGCAGCCACGGGACAGAATCGGACACCTTC. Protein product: CASSHGTESDTF.

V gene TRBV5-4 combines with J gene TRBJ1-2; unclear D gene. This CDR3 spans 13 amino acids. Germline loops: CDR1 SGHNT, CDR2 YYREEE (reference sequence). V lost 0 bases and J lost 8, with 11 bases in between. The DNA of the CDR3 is TGTGCCAGCAGCTTGGTTGGCAACCGAGGCTACACCTTC. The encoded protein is CASSLVGNRGYTF. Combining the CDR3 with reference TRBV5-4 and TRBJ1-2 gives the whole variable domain ETGVTQSPTHLIKTRGQQVTLRCSSQSGHNTVSWYQQALGQGPQFIFQYYREEENGRGNFPPRFSGLQFPNYSSELNVNALELDDSALYLCASSLVGNRGYTFGSGTRLTVV.

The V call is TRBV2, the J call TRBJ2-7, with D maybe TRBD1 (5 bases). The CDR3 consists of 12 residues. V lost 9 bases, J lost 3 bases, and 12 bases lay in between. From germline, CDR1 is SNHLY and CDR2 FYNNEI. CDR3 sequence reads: CASTTGGYEQYF. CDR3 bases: TGTGCCAGTACTACAGGTGGCTACGAGCAGTACTTC.

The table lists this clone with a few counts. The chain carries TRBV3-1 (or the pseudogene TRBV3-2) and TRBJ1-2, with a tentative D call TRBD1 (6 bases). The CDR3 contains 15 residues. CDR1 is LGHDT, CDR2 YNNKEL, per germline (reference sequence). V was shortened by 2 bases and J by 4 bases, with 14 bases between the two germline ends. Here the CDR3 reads CASSQLTGGGYGYTF. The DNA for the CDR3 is TGTGCCAGCAGCCAATTAACGGGGGGCGGCTATGGCTACACCTTC.

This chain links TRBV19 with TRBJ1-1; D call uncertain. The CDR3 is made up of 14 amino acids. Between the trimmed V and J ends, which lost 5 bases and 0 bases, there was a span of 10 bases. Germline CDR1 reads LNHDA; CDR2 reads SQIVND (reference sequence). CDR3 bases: TGTGCCAGTAGTTTAGGGCAGTTGAACACTGAAGCTTTCTTT. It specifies CASSLGQLNTEAFF.

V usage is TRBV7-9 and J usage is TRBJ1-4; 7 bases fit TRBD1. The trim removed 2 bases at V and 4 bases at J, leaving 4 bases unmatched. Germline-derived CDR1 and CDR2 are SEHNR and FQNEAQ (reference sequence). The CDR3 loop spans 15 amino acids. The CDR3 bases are TGTGCCAGCAGCTTAATGGGACAGCATAATGAAAAACTGTTTTTT. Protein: CASSLMGQHNEKLFF.

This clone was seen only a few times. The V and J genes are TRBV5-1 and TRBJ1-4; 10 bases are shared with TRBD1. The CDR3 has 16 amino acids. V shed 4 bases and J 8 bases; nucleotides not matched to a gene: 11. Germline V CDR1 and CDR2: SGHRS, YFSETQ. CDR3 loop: CASSDPTGGRGEKLFF. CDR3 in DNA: TGCGCCAGCAGCGATCCGACAGGGGGCAGGGGGGAAAAACTGTTTTTT.

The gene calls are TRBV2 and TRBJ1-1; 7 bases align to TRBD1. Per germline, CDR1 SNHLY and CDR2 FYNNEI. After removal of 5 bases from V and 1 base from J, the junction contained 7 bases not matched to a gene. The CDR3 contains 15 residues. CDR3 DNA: TGTGCCAGCAGTCGACAGGGACTGACGAACACTGAAGCTTTCTTT. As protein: CASSRQGLTNTEAFF.

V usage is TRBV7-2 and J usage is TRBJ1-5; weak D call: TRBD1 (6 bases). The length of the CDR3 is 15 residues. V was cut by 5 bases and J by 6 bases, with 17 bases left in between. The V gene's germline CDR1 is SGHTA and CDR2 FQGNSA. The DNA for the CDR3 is TGTGCCAGCAGCGTCATACAGGGTCCCGGTCAGCCCCAGCATTTT. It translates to CASSVIQGPGQPQHF. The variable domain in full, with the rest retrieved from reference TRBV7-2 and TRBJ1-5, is GAGVSQSPSNKVTEKGKDVELRCDPISGHTALYWYRQSLGQGLEFLIYFQGNSAPDKSGLPSDRFSAERTGGSVSTLTIQRTQQEDSAVYLCASSVIQGPGQPQHFGDGTRLSIL.

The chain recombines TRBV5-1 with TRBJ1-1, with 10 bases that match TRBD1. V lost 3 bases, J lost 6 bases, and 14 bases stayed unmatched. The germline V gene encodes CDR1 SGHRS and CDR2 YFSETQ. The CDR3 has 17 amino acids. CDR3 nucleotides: TGCGCCAGCAGCTCCCGGACAGGGGGTATCGTCTTCTCTGAAGCTTTCTTT. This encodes CASSSRTGGIVFSEAFF. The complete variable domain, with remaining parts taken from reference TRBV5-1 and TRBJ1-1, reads KAGVTQTPRYLIKTRGQQVTLSCSPISGHRSVSWYQQTPGQGLQFLFEYFSETQRNKGNFPGRFSGRQFSNSRSEMNVSTLELGDSALYLCASSSRTGGIVFSEAFFGQGTRLTVV.

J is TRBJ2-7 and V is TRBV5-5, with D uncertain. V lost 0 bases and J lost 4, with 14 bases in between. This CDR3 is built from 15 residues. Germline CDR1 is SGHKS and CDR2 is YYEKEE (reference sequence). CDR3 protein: CASSLDGQVGYEQYF. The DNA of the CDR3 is TGTGCCAGCAGCTTGGATGGGCAGGTCGGATACGAGCAGTACTTC.

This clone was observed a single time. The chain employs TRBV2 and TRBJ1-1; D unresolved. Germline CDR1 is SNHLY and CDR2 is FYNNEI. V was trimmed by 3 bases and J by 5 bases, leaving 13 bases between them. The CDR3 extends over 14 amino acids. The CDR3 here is CASSDKRPPTEAFF. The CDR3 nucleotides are TGTGCCAGCAGTGATAAGCGTCCACCAACTGAAGCTTTCTTT.

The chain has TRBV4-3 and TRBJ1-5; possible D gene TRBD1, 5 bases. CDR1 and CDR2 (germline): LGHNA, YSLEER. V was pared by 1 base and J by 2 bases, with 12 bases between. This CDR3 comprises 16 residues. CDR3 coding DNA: TGCGCCAGCAGCCAAGGGCAGGGCTTAGGCAATCAGCCCCAGCATTTT. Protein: CASSQGQGLGNQPQHF.

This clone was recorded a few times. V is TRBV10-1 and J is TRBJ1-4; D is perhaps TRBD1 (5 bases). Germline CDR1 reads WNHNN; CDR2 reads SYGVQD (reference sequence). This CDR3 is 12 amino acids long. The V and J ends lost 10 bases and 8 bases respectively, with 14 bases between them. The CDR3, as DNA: TGCGCCAACGACAGCCCTATCGAAAAACTGTTTTTT. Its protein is CANDSPIEKLFF.

CDR3 DNA: TGTGCCAGCAGTTTATCGGGAGTCTTTGGGGTTAGCAATCAGCCCCAGCATTTT. Translating gives CASSLSGVFGVSNQPQHF. The chain carries TRBV27 and TRBJ1-5; D ambiguous. V lost 0 bases to trimming and J lost 0 bases, with 15 bases between them. This CDR3 comprises 18 residues. Germline CDR1 reads MNHEY; CDR2 reads SMNVEV (reference sequence).

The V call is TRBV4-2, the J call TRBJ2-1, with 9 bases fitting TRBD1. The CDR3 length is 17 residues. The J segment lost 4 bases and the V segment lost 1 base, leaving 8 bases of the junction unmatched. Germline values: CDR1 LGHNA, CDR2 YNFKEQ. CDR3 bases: TGTGCCAGCAGCCAAGGGATTGGGGACAGGGCTTACAATGAGCAGTTCTTC. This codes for CASSQGIGDRAYNEQFF.

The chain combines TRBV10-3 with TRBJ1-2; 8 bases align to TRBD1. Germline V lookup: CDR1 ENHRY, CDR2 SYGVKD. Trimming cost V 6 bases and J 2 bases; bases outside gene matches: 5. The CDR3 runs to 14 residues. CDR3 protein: CAIRNGTGNYGYTF. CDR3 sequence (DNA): TGTGCCATCAGGAATGGGACAGGCAACTATGGCTACACCTTC.

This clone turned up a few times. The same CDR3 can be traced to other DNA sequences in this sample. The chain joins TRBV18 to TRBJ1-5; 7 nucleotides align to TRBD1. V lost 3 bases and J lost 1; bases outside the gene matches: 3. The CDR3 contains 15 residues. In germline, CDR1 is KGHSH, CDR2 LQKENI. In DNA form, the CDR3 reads TGTGCCAGCTCACCCGGGACAGAAAGCAATCAGCCCCAGCATTTT. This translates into CASSPGTESNQPQHF.

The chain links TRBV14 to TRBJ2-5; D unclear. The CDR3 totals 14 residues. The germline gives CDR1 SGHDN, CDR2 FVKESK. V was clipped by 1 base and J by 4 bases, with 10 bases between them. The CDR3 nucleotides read TGTGCCAGCAGCCAAGTGGCCCTAGGAGAGACCCAGTACTTC. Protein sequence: CASSQVALGETQYF.

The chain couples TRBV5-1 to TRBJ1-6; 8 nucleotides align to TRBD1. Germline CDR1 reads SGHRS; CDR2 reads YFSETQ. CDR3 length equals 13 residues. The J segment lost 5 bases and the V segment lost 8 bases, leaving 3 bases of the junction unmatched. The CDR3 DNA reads TGCGCCAGTGCAGGGGGCAATAATTCACCCCTCCACTTT. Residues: CASAGGNNSPLHF.

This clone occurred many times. CDR3 sequence reads: CASSQSRAVNPIYF. The CDR3 nucleotides are TGCGCCAGCAGCCAGTCAAGAGCTGTTAACCCCATATATTTT. V and J are TRBV4-3 and TRBJ1-3; D remains ambiguous. From germline, CDR1 is LGHNA and CDR2 YSLEER. This CDR3 spans 14 amino acids. The V gene lost 3 bases and the J gene lost 11 bases, with 17 bases spanning the gap.

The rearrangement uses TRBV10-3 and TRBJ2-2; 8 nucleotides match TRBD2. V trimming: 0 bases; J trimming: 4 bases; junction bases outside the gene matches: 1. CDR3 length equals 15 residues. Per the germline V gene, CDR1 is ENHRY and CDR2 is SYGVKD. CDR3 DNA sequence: TGTGCCATCAGTGAGTCGAGCGGGGGCACCGGGGAGCTGTTTTTT. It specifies CAISESSGGTGELFF.

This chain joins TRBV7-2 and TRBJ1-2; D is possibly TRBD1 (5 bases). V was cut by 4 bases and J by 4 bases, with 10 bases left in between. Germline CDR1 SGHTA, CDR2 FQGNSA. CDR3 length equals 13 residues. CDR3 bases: TGTGCCAGCAGCTCTACAGGTTTCTATGGCTACACCTTC. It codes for CASSSTGFYGYTF.

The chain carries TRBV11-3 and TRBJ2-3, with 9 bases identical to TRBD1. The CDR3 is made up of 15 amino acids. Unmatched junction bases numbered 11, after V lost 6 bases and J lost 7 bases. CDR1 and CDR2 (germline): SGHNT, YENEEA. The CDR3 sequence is CASSRPGQGKNTQYF. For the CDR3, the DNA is TGTGCCAGCAGTCGGCCGGGACAGGGAAAGAATACGCAGTATTTT.

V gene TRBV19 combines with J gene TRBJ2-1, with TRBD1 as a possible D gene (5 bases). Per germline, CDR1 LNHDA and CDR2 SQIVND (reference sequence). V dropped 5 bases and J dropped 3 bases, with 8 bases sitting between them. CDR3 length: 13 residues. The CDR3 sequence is CASSVDSYNEQFF. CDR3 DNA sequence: TGTGCCAGTAGTGTTGACAGCTACAATGAGCAGTTCTTC.